This T cell receptor beta chain emerged from a study of response to subunit inactivated influenza vaccine. Of note for this clonotype: Antigen unknown.

MiXCR, run by TCRdb on the RT-PCR reads, gives a single entry per CDR3 protein. The sample carries 630,000 or so distinct CDR3 sequences, 15% to 19% recorded once. Overall study results and limits: Each seasonal influenza vaccination, the authors suggested, recruits few new T cells.

Per germline, CDR1 SGHDN and CDR2 FVKESK. V was cut by 1 base and J by 2 bases, with 6 bases left in between. The CDR3 contains 14 residues. Sequenced material: PBMCs from blood, taken less than 13 days after vaccination. The chain carries TRBV14 and TRBJ1-5; D unclear. The sequence derives from a man aged 50 or older who received an inactivated influenza vaccine. Here the CDR3 DNA reads TGTGCCAGCAGCCAAGTCGAGGGCAATCAGCCCCAGCATTTT. Translation gives CASSQVEGNQPQHF.